This TCR beta chain was observed in a study of immune evolution from preneoplasia to lung adenocarcinoma. TCRdb's table, derived via immunoSEQ multiplex PCR, lists solely in-frame clones and lacks some. The data show about 8,000 clones, about 77% seen once. Trimming took 5 bases from V and 1 from J; bases not matched to a gene: 7. The CDR3 is 16 amino acids. Germline V gene sequence: CDR1 SEHNR, CDR2 FQNEAQ (reference sequence). A single count supports this clone. The TCR was taken from a person aged 70 to 85 with lung adenocarcinoma. The source material was FFPE adjacent normal lung tissue. V and J are TRBV7-9 and TRBJ2-5, with TRBD1 identical over 10 bases. CDR3 DNA: TGTGCCAGCAGCCCTTTTAGGGACAGGGGCCAAGAGACCCAGTACTTC. It translates to CASSPFRDRGQETQYF.